The clone carrying this T cell receptor (beta chain) was recorded at least ten times. This entry comes from a study of neurological immune-mediated disorders. CDR1 is DFQATT and CDR2 is SNEGSKA in the germline V gene (reference sequence). V dropped 6 bases and J dropped 4; count of bases not matched to a gene: 9. The CDR3 extends over 15 amino acids. TCRdb fed the 5' RACE reads into MiXCR, producing one record per CDR3 protein. The sample lists approximately 30,000 distinct CDR3 sequences, around a quarter occurring once. The chain combines TRBV20-1 with TRBJ2-3; 11 positions agree with TRBD2. This receptor was obtained from a man aged 45-65 years with HTLV-1-associated myelopathy (HAM/TSP). The sequenced material came from CD4+ T cells from blood. CDR3: CSAPEASGRSDTQYF. The CDR3 DNA is TGCAGTGCGCCTGAGGCTAGCGGGAGGTCAGATACGCAGTATTTT.